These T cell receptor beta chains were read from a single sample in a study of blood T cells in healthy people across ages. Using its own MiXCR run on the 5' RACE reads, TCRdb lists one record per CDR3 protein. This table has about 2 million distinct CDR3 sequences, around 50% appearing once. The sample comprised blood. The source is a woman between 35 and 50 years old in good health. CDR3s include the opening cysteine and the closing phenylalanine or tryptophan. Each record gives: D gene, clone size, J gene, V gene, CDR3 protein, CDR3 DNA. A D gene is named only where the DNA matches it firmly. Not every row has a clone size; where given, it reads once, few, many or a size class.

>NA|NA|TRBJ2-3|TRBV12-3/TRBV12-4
CASSSNRVTDTQYF
TGTGCCAGCAGTTCTAACAGGGTAACAGATACGCAGTATTTT
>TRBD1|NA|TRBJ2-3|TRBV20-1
CSASQRGPSTDTQYF
TGCAGTGCTTCCCAGAGGGGGCCTAGCACAGATACGCAGTATTTT
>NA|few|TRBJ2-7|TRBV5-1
CASSREGDEQYF
TGCGCCAGCAGCCGCGAGGGAGACGAGCAGTACTTC
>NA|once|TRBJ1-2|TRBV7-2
CASSPSPLGYTF
TGTGCCAGCAGCCCCAGCCCCCTTGGTTACACCTTC
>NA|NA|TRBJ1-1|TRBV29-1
CSVGTLGAAFF
TGCAGCGTTGGGACACTCGGGGCGGCTTTCTTT
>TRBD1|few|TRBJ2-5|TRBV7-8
CASSSRQGTTQYF
TGTGCCAGCAGCTCCAGACAGGGAACGACCCAGTACTTC
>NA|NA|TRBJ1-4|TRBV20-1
CSAAISGQSKEKLFF
TGCAGTGCCGCCATCTCGGGGCAGAGTAAGGAAAAACTGTTTTTT
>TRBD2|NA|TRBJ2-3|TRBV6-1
CASSENLRTREDTQYF
TGTGCCAGCAGCGAAAATTTAAGGACTAGAGAGGATACGCAGTATTTT
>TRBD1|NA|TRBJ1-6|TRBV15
CATSRFPGTAYNSPLHF
TGTGCCACCAGCAGGTTTCCCGGGACAGCTTATAATTCACCCCTCCACTTT
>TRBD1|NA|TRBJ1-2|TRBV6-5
CASSYGGTGNRVGYGYTF
TGTGCCAGCAGTTACGGGGGGACAGGGAACCGGGTAGGCTATGGCTACACCTTC
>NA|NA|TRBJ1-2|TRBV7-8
CASSGHRDGYTF
TGTGCCAGCAGCGGACATAGGGATGGCTACACCTTC
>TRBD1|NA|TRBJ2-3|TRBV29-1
CSVFRGGQVTDTQYF
TGCAGCGTTTTTCGAGGGGGACAGGTCACAGATACGCAGTATTTT